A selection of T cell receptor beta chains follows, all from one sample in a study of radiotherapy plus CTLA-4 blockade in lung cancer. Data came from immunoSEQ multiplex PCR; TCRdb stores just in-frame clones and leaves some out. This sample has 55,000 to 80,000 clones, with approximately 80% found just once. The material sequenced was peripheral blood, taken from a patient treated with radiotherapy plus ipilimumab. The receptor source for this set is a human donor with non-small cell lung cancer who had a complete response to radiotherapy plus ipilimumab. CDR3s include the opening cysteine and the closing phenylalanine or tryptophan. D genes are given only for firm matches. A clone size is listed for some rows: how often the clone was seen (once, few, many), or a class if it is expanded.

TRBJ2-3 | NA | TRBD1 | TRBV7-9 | CASSRDRQNTDTQYF | TGTGCCAGCAGCCGGGACAGGCAAAACACAGATACGCAGTATTTT
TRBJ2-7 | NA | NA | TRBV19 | CASSTQGRGQKYYEQYF | TGTGCCAGTAGTACTCAAGGCAGAGGGCAGAAATACTACGAGCAGTACTTC
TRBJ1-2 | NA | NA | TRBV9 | CASSRIPPGAGEGYTF | TGTGCCAGCAGCCGCATACCACCGGGAGCCGGGGAGGGCTACACCTTC
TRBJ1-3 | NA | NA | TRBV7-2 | CASSPGGGGLVGNTIYF | TGTGCCAGCAGCCCCGGAGGGGGGGGCCTGGTTGGAAACACCATATATTTT
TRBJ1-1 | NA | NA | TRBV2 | CASSAQPNTEAFF | TGTGCCAGCAGTGCACAGCCGAACACTGAAGCTTTCTTT
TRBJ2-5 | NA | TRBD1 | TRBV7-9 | CASSVRDSKETQYF | TGTGCCAGCAGCGTCCGGGACAGCAAAGAGACCCAGTACTTC
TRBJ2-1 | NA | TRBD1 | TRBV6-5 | CASSHRGEQFF | TGTGCCAGCAGTCACAGGGGTGAGCAGTTCTTC
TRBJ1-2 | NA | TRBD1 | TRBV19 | CASSRGLEYGYTF | TGTGCCAGTAGCAGGGGGCTCGAATATGGCTACACCTTC
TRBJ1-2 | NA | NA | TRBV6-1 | CASRQYREPNYGYTF | TGTGCCAGCAGACAATACAGGGAACCCAACTATGGCTACACCTTC
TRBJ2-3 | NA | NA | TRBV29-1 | CSVEVSGSTDTQYF | TGCAGCGTTGAAGTTAGCGGTAGCACAGATACGCAGTATTTT
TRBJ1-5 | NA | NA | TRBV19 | CASSIEEGSKEPQHF | TGTGCCAGTAGTATAGAAGAGGGGTCTAAAGAGCCCCAGCATTTT
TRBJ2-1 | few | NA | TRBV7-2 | CASSLYLGGAPNEQFF | TGTGCCAGCAGCTTATATTTAGGGGGGGCCCCCAATGAGCAGTTCTTC
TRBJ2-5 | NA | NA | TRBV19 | CASSIGGSGQETQYF | TGTGCCAGTAGTATAGGGGGTAGCGGACAAGAGACCCAGTACTTC
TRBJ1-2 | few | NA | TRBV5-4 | CASSLPGRRSYGYTF | TGTGCCAGCAGCTTACCGGGACGGCGGAGCTATGGCTACACCTTC
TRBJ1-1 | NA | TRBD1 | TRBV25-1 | CASTTDRDRDFSTEAFF | TGTGCCAGCACTACAGACCGGGACAGGGATTTTAGCACTGAAGCTTTCTTT
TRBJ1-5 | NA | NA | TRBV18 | CASSDGFMGNQPQHF | TGTGCCAGCTCAGACGGTTTTATGGGAAATCAGCCCCAGCATTTT
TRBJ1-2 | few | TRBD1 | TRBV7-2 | CASSSGTGQSGYTF | TGTGCCAGCAGCTCGGGGACAGGGCAGTCTGGCTACACCTTC
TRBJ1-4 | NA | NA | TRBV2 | CASSEWGGPPNEKLFF | TGTGCCAGCAGTGAATGGGGGGGACCACCTAATGAAAAACTGTTTTTT
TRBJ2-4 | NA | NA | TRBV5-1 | CASSTGGNIQYF | TGCGCCAGCAGCACCGGGGGAAACATTCAGTACTTC
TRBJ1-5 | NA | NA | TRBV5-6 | CASSRNHFAGENQPQHF | TGTGCCAGCAGCAGAAACCATTTTGCAGGGGAAAATCAGCCCCAGCATTTT
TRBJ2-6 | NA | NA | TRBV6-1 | CASSEWGMGWFSLGANVLTF | TGTGCCAGCAGTGAATGGGGGATGGGGTGGTTCTCACTTGGGGCCAACGTCCTGACTTTC
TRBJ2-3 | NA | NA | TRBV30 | CAWRGRPTDTQYF | TGTGCCTGGAGGGGCAGGCCGACAGATACGCAGTATTTT
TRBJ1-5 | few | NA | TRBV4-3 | CASSQVFAPVVRQPQHF | TGCGCCAGCAGCCAAGTCTTCGCACCGGTTGTCAGACAGCCCCAGCATTTT
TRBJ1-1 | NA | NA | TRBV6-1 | CASSVIEGGTEAFF | TGTGCCAGCAGTGTCATCGAGGGTGGCACTGAAGCTTTCTTT
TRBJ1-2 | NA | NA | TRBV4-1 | CASSQGYGGGKGYTF | TGCGCCAGCAGCCAAGGCTACGGAGGGGGGAAAGGCTACACCTTC
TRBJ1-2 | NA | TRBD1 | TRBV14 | CASSRGGQNYGYTF | TGTGCCAGCAGCCGAGGGGGACAGAACTATGGCTACACCTTC
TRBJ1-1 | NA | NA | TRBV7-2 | CASSPPNRENTEAFF | TGTGCCAGCAGTCCCCCGAACAGGGAGAACACTGAAGCTTTCTTT
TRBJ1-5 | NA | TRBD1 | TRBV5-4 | CASSQKGAGQPQHF | TGTGCCAGCAGCCAGAAGGGGGCAGGCCAGCCCCAGCATTTT
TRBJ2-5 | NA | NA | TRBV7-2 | CASSLGLGLQETQYF | TGTGCCAGCAGCTTGGGACTCGGCCTTCAAGAGACCCAGTACTTC
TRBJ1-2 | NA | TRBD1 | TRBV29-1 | CSVGDRGRGYGYTF | TGCAGCGTCGGGGACAGGGGGCGCGGCTATGGCTACACCTTC
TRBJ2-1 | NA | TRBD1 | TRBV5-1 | CASNSGTGLRERLFF | TGCGCCAGCAACTCCGGGACAGGGTTGCGGGAGCGGCTTTTCTTC
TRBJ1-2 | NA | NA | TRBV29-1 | CSVPALGNGYTF | TGCAGCGTTCCAGCGCTAGGTAATGGCTACACCTTC
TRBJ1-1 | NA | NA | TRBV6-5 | CASTYGGSNTEAFF | TGTGCCAGCACGTACGGGGGCAGTAACACTGAAGCTTTCTTT
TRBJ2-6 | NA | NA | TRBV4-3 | CASSQDGVSGANVLTF | TGCGCCAGCAGCCAAGATGGGGTCTCTGGGGCCAACGTCCTGACTTTC
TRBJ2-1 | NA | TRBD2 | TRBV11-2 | CASTSTSGRYNEQFF | TGTGCCAGCACTTCAACTAGCGGGAGGTACAATGAGCAGTTCTTC
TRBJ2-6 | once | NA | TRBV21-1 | CASSKETVGTLPSRANVLTF | TGTGCCAGCAGCAAAGAGACCGTCGGGACACTTCCATCTCGAGCCAACGTCCTGACTTTC
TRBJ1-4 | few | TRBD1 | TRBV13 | CASSLGQGGSRGEKLFF | TGTGCCAGCAGCCTAGGACAGGGAGGCAGTCGGGGTGAAAAACTGTTTTTT
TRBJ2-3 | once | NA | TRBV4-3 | CATGSGPQKRNGDTQYF | TGCGCCACCGGCTCGGGGCCACAAAAACGGAATGGTGATACGCAGTATTTT
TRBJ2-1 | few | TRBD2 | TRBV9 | CASSPGLAGGLYNEQFF | TGTGCCAGCAGCCCGGGACTAGCGGGGGGGCTCTACAATGAGCAGTTCTTC
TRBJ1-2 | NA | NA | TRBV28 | CASRGGAVYGYTF | TGTGCCAGCCGAGGGGGGGCAGTCTATGGCTACACCTTC
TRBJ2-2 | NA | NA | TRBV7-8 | CASSYTRTRVGELFF | TGTGCCAGCAGCTACACACGGACACGCGTTGGGGAGCTGTTTTTT
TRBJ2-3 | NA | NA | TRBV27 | CASSLLRNTDTQYF | TGTGCCAGCAGTTTGCTACGGAACACAGATACGCAGTATTTT